A selection of T cell receptor beta chains follows, all from one sample in a study of CD8 T cells in ankylosing spondylitis. TCRdb itself ran the 5' RACE reads through MiXCR, one entry per CDR3 protein. The data show approximately 92,000 distinct CDR3 sequences, about 9% seen once. Sequencing was done on a sample of blood, either unsorted or a sorted T cell fraction (not recorded which). The receptors shown here come from a male donor with ankylosing spondylitis or in good health (not recorded which). CDR3s include the opening cysteine and the closing phenylalanine or tryptophan. The D gene is left open where the match is weak. Clone size is given for some rows only: seen once, a few or many times, or a class if the clone is expanded.

d_call j_call clone_size cdr3_length v_call cdr3_aa cdr3_nt
NA TRBJ2-2 few 14 TRBV12-3/TRBV12-4 CASATHGAPGELFF TGTGCCAGCGCTACCCACGGGGCGCCCGGGGAGCTGTTTTTT
NA TRBJ2-7 many 12 TRBV5-1 CASSLSGNEQYF TGCGCCAGCAGCTTGTCTGGGAACGAGCAGTACTTC
TRBD2 TRBJ2-4 few 16 TRBV7-2 CASSQGLAGVRNIQYF TGTGCCAGCAGCCAGGGACTAGCGGGGGTCCGAAACATTCAGTACTTC
TRBD1 TRBJ1-5 many 17 TRBV12-3/TRBV12-4 CASSANNRGRIDQPQHF TGTGCCAGCAGCGCTAATAACAGGGGGCGAATCGATCAGCCCCAGCATTTT
NA TRBJ2-5 many 15 TRBV27 CASSLVPVGGETQYF TGTGCCAGCAGCCTCGTCCCCGTTGGCGGAGAGACCCAGTACTTC
TRBD2 TRBJ2-3 many 17 TRBV5-1 CASSLGSGGAVRDTQYF TGCGCCAGCAGCTTGGGAAGCGGGGGGGCCGTGAGAGATACGCAGTATTTT
NA TRBJ2-2 many 14 TRBV12-3/TRBV12-4 CASSPARNTGELFF TGTGCCAGCAGTCCCGCCCGAAACACCGGGGAGCTGTTTTTT
TRBD1 TRBJ2-7 few 17 TRBV28 CASSLPPGTGGLYEQYF TGTGCCAGCAGCCTGCCTCCAGGGACAGGGGGCTTGTACGAGCAGTACTTC
TRBD1 TRBJ1-2 many 16 TRBV5-6 CASSFRRGQANYGYTF TGTGCCAGCAGCTTCAGACGGGGACAGGCTAACTATGGCTACACCTTC
NA TRBJ1-2 many 14 TRBV5-6 CASSPTLRGGGYTF TGTGCCAGCAGCCCGACCCTCAGGGGTGGTGGCTACACCTTC
TRBD1 TRBJ1-5 NA 15 TRBV28 CVSSPGQGIWQPQHF TGTGTCAGCAGCCCGGGACAGGGAATATGGCAGCCCCAGCATTTT
TRBD1 TRBJ1-5 many 17 TRBV7-8 CASSPFPGTGGVQPQHF TGTGCCAGCAGCCCCTTTCCCGGGACAGGGGGCGTGCAGCCCCAGCATTTT
NA TRBJ2-3 many 15 TRBV20-1 CSARWGSTSTDTQYF TGCAGTGCTAGGTGGGGGTCCACTAGCACAGATACGCAGTATTTT
NA TRBJ1-4 many 14 TRBV24-1 CATSDPATNEKLFF TGTGCCACCAGTGATCCGGCAACTAATGAAAAACTGTTTTTT
TRBD2 TRBJ2-3 many 17 TRBV4-2 CASSQDKGAGVTDTQYF TGTGCCAGCAGCCAAGATAAAGGAGCGGGGGTCACAGATACGCAGTATTTT
TRBD2 TRBJ2-7 many 16 TRBV20-1 CSARAGPSGSSYEQYF TGCAGTGCTAGAGCCGGCCCTAGCGGAAGCTCCTACGAGCAGTACTTC
NA TRBJ2-3 many 18 TRBV6-4 CASSDKRGHLHTTDTQYF TGTGCCAGCAGTGACAAGAGGGGACACCTACATACCACAGATACGCAGTATTTT
TRBD1 TRBJ2-1 many 14 TRBV19 CASSQGAGLAEQFF TGTGCCAGTAGTCAGGGGGCAGGGCTTGCTGAGCAGTTCTTC
NA TRBJ1-5 many 15 TRBV5-1 CASSWGLDSNQPQHF TGCGCCAGCAGCTGGGGACTCGATAGCAATCAGCCCCAGCATTTT
TRBD2 TRBJ2-7 many 14 TRBV20-1 CSAPRGGLFYEQYF TGCAGCGCCCCCCGGGGGGGCCTTTTCTACGAGCAGTACTTC
NA TRBJ2-2 many 13 TRBV3-1 CASSPSRAGELFF TGTGCCAGCAGCCCTAGTAGGGCCGGGGAGCTGTTTTTT